This T cell receptor beta chain stems from a study of molecular identifiers for immune sequencing clone quantification. CDR3 length: 14 amino acids. V was trimmed by 5 bases and J by 4 bases, leaving 15 bases between them. Germline-derived CDR1 and CDR2 are SGHAT and FQDESV (reference sequence). One entry per CDR3 protein, called by TCRdb with MiXCR from the PCR reads. The profile covers just under 650,000 distinct CDR3 sequences, with about 20% appearing a single time and roughly 0.85% taken by the ten largest. The chain employs TRBV11-1 and TRBJ2-7; D gene unclear. The origin of this receptor is a human donor in good health. Some libraries in this study had Jurkat cell RNA spiked in. The sample comprised naive CD8+ T cells from blood, with Jurkat cell RNA spiked in. Subset specified: FACS-sorted CD8+CD4-CCR7+CD45RA+ naive T cells. In DNA, the CDR3 is TGTGCCAGCAGCCCCGCCACGGGCAAGTACGAGCAGTACTTC. It specifies CASSPATGKYEQYF.